This TCR beta chain stems from a study of blood T cells in healthy people across ages. The CDR3 has 14 amino acids. Germline CDR1 is SEHNR and CDR2 is FQNEAQ (reference sequence). The trim removed 5 bases at V and 7 bases at J, leaving 7 bases unmatched. A second roughly 7 to 11 cycle PCR used barcoded and J-beta primers. TCRdb re-derived calls from the 5' RACE reads in MiXCR, one entry per CDR3 protein. Among 650,000 to 1,000,000 distinct CDR3 sequences listed, roughly 40% were seen once. The genes are TRBV7-9 and TRBJ2-5; 10 nucleotides agree with TRBD2. The TCR was taken from a man between 18 and 29 years old in good health. The material sequenced was blood. DNA for the CDR3: TGTGCCAGCAGCGACCCGGGACTAGCGTTGACCCAGTACTTC. This sequence encodes CASSDPGLALTQYF. The entire variable domain, with the rest obtained from reference TRBV7-9 and TRBJ2-5, is as follows: DTGVSQNPRHKITKRGQNVTFRCDPISEHNRLYWYRQTLGQGPEFLTYFQNEAQLEKSRLLSDRFSAERPKGSFSTLEIQRTEQGDSAMYLCASSDPGLALTQYFGPGTRLLVL.